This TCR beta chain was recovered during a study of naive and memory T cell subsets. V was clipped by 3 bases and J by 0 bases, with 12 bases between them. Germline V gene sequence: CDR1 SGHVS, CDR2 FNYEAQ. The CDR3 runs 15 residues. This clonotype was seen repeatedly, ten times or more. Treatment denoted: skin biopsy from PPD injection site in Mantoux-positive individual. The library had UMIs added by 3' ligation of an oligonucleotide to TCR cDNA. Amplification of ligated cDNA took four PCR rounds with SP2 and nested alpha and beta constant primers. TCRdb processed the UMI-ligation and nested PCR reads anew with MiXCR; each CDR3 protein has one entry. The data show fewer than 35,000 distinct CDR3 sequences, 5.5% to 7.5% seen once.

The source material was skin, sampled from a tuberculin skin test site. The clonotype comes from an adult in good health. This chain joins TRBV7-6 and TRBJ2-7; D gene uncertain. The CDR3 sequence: CASSLDGRPSYEQYF. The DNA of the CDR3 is TGTGCCAGCAGCTTGGATGGACGTCCCTCCTACGAGCAGTACTTC.